This T cell receptor (beta chain) was identified during a study of cytomegalovirus exposure and HLA in healthy donors. Study-level results: Cytomegalovirus status, reportedly, was diagnosed with high specificity and sensitivity by the classifier. As immune exposure information, only CMV serostatus was available.

Every donor was a healthy person donating bone marrow. The length of the CDR3 is 16 residues. V was clipped by 8 bases and J by 3 bases, with 22 bases between them. Germline CDR1 is SEHNR and CDR2 is FQNEAQ (reference sequence). PCR involved 60 Vbeta and 13 Jbeta primers. Repertoires were generated with immunoSEQ multiplex PCR, while TCRdb's copy carries only in-frame clones and drops some. The sample consists of under 150,000 clones, roughly 80% of them appearing once. Of note for this clone: Its antigen remains unidentified.

The V call is TRBV7-9, the J call TRBJ1-1; tentatively, D is TRBD1 (5 bases). The TCR sequence derives from a male donor in good health and CMV-seronegative. The sequenced material came from PBMCs. The chain's CDR3 is CASEGGGGLSYTEAFF. The CDR3 DNA reads TGTGCCAGCGAAGGTGGGGGGGGTCTAAGTTACACTGAAGCTTTCTTT.